This TCR beta chain was identified in a study of T-cell reconstitution after alpha-beta-depleted transplantation in children. Study results and caveats: It was reported that alpha-beta T cells came from several hundred expanded graft clones (about two months after transplant). The main origin of T-cell counts and diversity one year after transplant was newly produced T cells.

This clonotype was seen many times. Its antigen is unidentified. J was trimmed by 7 bases and V by 4 bases; bases with no gene match: 9. Germline CDR1 and CDR2: WSHSY and SAAADI. CDR3 length: 14 amino acids. Using unique molecular identifiers, the investigators prepared the TCRbeta library. MiXCR was run by TCRdb on the PCR reads, yielding one entry per CDR3 protein. The sample lists more than 15,000 distinct CDR3 sequences, about 7.7% occurring once. The gene calls are TRBV10-2 and TRBJ2-5, with TRBD2 matching over 7 bases. Source: PBMCs, mostly from graft donor cells, taken 60 days after TCRalphabeta/CD19-depleted stem cell transplant. The sequence was collected from a boy under two years old who had a stem cell transplant for Wiskott-Aldrich syndrome, so the T cells may come from the graft donor. In nucleotides, the CDR3 is TGCGCCAGCAGTGGGACTAGTATTAGTGGGACCCAGTACTTC. Translating it yields CASSGTSISGTQYF.